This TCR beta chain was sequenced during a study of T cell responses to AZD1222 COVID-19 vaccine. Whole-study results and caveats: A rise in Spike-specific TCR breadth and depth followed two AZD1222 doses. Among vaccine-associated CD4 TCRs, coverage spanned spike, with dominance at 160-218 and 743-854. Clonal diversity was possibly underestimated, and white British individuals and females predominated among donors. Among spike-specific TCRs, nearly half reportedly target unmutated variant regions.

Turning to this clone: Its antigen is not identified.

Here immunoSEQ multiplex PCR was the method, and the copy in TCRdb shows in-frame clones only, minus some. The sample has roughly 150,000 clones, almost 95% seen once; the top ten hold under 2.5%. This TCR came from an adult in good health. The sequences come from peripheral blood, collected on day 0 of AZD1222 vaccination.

CDR3 residues: CASSAQGGTEAFF. Written as DNA, the CDR3 is TGTGCCAGCAGTGCCCAGGGGGGTACTGAAGCTTTCTTT. This chain uses TRBV6-4 with TRBJ1-1, with TRBD1 matching over 7 bases. The germline V gene has CDR1 MRHNA and CDR2 SNTAGT. The CDR3 extends over 13 amino acids. The V segment lost 4 bases and the J segment 5 bases; nucleotides outside the gene matches: 4.